This TCR beta chain was found in a study of T cells in Graves' hyperthyroidism and ophthalmopathy. Amplified TCR beta CDR3 regions derived from RNA transcripts. Carried out on the TCR CDR3, a first-round RT-PCR used the HTBI primer set. TCRdb independently ran MiXCR on the multiplex PCR reads; one entry per CDR3 protein. Among 730,000 or so distinct CDR3 sequences, around 20% were seen once, and the ten largest hold over 15%. The CDR3 has 12 residues. V was shortened by 3 bases and J by 7 bases, with 12 bases between the two germline ends. Germline V gene data show CDR1 as SQVTM and CDR2 as ANQGSEA. Clinical symptoms, serum thyroxine, TRAb, thyroid ultrasound and orbital computed tomography established diagnosis.

Sequenced input: blood. V and J are TRBV29-1 and TRBJ1-1; perhaps TRBD1 as D (5 bases). The clonotype originates from a woman between 45 and 65 years old with Graves' hyperthyroidism that later progressed to Graves' ophthalmopathy. CDR3 sequence reads: CSVESGTSEAFF. CDR3 nucleotides: TGCAGCGTTGAGTCTGGGACGAGTGAAGCTTTCTTT.